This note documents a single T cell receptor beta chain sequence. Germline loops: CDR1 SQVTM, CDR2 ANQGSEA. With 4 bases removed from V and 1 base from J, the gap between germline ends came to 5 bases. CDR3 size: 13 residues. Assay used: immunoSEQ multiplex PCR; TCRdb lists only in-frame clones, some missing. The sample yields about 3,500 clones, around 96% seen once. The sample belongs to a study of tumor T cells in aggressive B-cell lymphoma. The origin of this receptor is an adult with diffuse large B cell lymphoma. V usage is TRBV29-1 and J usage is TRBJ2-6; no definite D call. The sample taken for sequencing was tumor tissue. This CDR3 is CSVGASGANVLTF. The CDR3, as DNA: TGCAGCGTTGGGGCATCTGGGGCCAACGTCCTGACTTTC.